This TCR beta chain was captured by sequencing in a study of T cells in Graves' hyperthyroidism and ophthalmopathy. The length of the CDR3 is 15 residues. V lost 4 bases and J lost 6, with 17 bases in between. Germline V lookup: CDR1 SGDLS, CDR2 YYNGEE. Regions amplified from RNA transcripts were the TCR beta CDR3 regions. An initial round of RT-PCR targeting the TCR CDR3 relied on the HTBI primer set. TCRdb redid the calling of the multiplex PCR reads with MiXCR, one entry per CDR3 protein. The table has about 360,000 distinct CDR3 sequences, about a sixth seen once. Investigators excluded patients with uncontrolled infection, other autoimmune disease, pregnancy or lactation. From more than 9 ml of fresh peripheral blood, PBMCs were isolated. The study's findings and limits: Within blood appeared most thyroid clonotypes that had expanded above 0.001.

The table lists this clonotype with a few counts. Its antigen is undetermined. The sample comprised blood. The V call is TRBV9, the J call TRBJ2-1; tentatively, D is TRBD1 (5 bases). The clonotype comes from a woman aged 18-29 years with Graves' hyperthyroidism that later progressed to Graves' ophthalmopathy. The CDR3 bases are TGTGCCAGCAGCATAGTTGGTGGTACAGGCAATGAGCAGTTCTTC. Translated: CASSIVGGTGNEQFF.